A single sample gave rise to the 19 T cell receptor beta chains below, sequenced in a study of T-cell memory formation after mild COVID-19. TCRdb reprocessed the 5' RACE reads via MiXCR and lists one record per CDR3 protein. The sample consists of 550,000 to 600,000 distinct CDR3 sequences, roughly 21% of them appearing once. The source material was PBMCs or a T cell subset sorted from them (not recorded which). All receptors come from an adult woman who had mild COVID-19 (a few samples of this study predate the infection). Cell type and time point are not known.

The chain uses TRBV7-8 and TRBJ1-2; 7 nucleotides line up with TRBD1. The junction had 14 bases not matched to a gene; V was cut back by 5 bases and J by 8 bases. Germline values: CDR1 SGHVS, CDR2 FQNEAQ. CDR3 length equals 15 residues. DNA for the CDR3: TGTGCCAGCAGCCAATTACCAGGGGGTCGGGAGGGCTACACCTTC. It yields the protein CASSQLPGGREGYTF.

The chain has TRBV3-1 and TRBJ2-7, with 11 bases that match TRBD2. The CDR3 loop spans 14 amino acids. V gave up 7 bases and J gave up 5 bases; unmatched junction bases: 7. The V gene's germline CDR1 is LGHDT and CDR2 YNNKEL (reference sequence). CDR3 loop: CASTQELAGDEQYF. CDR3 DNA sequence: TGTGCCAGCACCCAGGAACTAGCGGGAGACGAGCAGTACTTC.

The J gene is TRBJ2-7, the V gene TRBV4-1, with 11 bases aligning to TRBD1. The length of the CDR3 is 16 residues. Germline CDR1 MGHRA, CDR2 YSYEKL. Germline trimming cut 2 bases from V and 3 bases from J; bases unmatched to any gene: 6. The CDR3 protein is CASSQRTGGDNYEQYF. The CDR3 nucleotides are TGCGCCAGCAGCCAACGGACAGGGGGCGATAACTACGAGCAGTACTTC.

The chain couples TRBV29-1 to TRBJ2-2, with TRBD1 identical over 8 bases. The CDR3 covers 16 residues. Germline V CDR1 and CDR2: SQVTM, ANQGSEA. V shed 5 bases and J 3 bases; nucleotides not matched to a gene: 11. The CDR3 spells CSVLPGQGADTGELFF. The CDR3 nucleotides are TGCAGCGTTTTACCCGGGCAGGGGGCAGACACCGGGGAGCTGTTTTTT.

The CDR3 nucleotides read TGTGCTAGTGGTGCGCCCGAACTCCTAAGACAGGACCGAGGCTTGAGCTCCTACAATGAGCAGTTCTTC. Translation gives CASGAPELLRQDRGLSSYNEQFF. The rearrangement links TRBV12-5 to TRBJ2-1; perhaps TRBD1 as D (6 bases). V lost 5 bases, J lost 0 bases, and 35 bases lay in between. This CDR3 has 23 amino acids. Germline loops: CDR1 LGHNT, CDR2 FRNRAP.

The V and J genes are TRBV29-1 and TRBJ2-7; TRBD2 might be the D (5 bases). The V and J ends lost 1 base and 2 bases respectively, with 9 bases between them. The CDR3 is 13 residues long. Germline V gene lookup returns CDR1 SQVTM and CDR2 ANQGSEA. This chain's CDR3 is CSVEGSGAYEQYF. The CDR3 nucleotides are TGCAGCGTTGAAGGATCCGGGGCCTACGAGCAGTACTTC.

A single count supports this clonotype. The rearrangement links TRBV7-9 to TRBJ2-1; D not certain. The germline CDR1 and CDR2 sequences are SEHNR and FQNEAQ (reference sequence). Deletions cut 7 bases from V and 10 bases from J, with 23 bases between. This CDR3 region has 15 residues. For the CDR3, the DNA is TGTGCCAGCACCTCTTCAGGCTCGGTAAGATGGGAGCAGTTCTTC. Protein: CASTSSGSVRWEQFF.

This CDR3 reads CASRRQTGLYGYTF. The CDR3 nucleotides are TGTGCCAGCAGAAGACAGACAGGCTTGTATGGCTACACCTTC. V usage is TRBV27 and J usage is TRBJ1-2; tentative D call: TRBD1 (6 bases). In germline, CDR1 is MNHEY, CDR2 SMNVEV (reference sequence). The CDR3 loop spans 14 amino acids. Trimming removed 6 bases at V and 5 bases at J, with 16 bases between.

The sample holds a few counts of this clonotype. The genes are TRBV20-1 and TRBJ2-3; D gene unclear. Between the trimmed V and J ends, which lost 1 base and 4 bases, there was a span of 6 bases. In germline, CDR1 is DFQATT, CDR2 SNEGSKA (reference sequence). CDR3 length: 12 residues. The CDR3 sequence: CSARGASDTQYF. The CDR3 DNA sequence: TGCAGTGCTAGAGGAGCGTCAGATACGCAGTATTTT.

This chain links TRBV20-1 with TRBJ1-2; the D is unclear. This CDR3 has 15 residues. CDR1 DFQATT and CDR2 SNEGSKA come from the germline V gene (reference sequence). V was clipped by 2 bases and J by 4 bases, with 17 bases between them. The CDR3 DNA follows: TGCAGTGCTAGAAGGACCGATTTCCGGATCTATGGCTACACCTTC. It is translated as CSARRTDFRIYGYTF.

This clonotype was found a few times. V and J are TRBV5-1 and TRBJ2-7; tentatively, D is TRBD2 (6 bases). V was trimmed by 2 bases and J by 0 bases, leaving 9 bases between them. This CDR3 comprises 14 residues. CDR1 is SGHRS and CDR2 is YFSETQ in the germline V gene. As DNA, the CDR3 is TGCGCCAGCAGCTTTGTGGGGGGCTCCTACGAGCAGTACTTC. This gives the protein CASSFVGGSYEQYF.

At least ten counts were recorded for this clonotype. The V gene is TRBV12-3 or TRBV12-4, the J gene TRBJ2-5; 7 positions agree with TRBD2. The CDR3 is 15 residues long. V gave up 6 bases and J gave up 1 base; unmatched junction bases: 8. The CDR3 DNA follows: TGTGCCAGCAGCTGGGGAAGCGGGGTCCAAGAGACCCAGTACTTC. Translated: CASSWGSGVQETQYF.

In its sample, this clonotype was seen a few times. J is TRBJ1-4 and V is TRBV7-2; the D is unclear. CDR3 length equals 14 residues. The germline V gene has CDR1 SGHTA and CDR2 FQGNSA. Between the trimmed V and J ends, which lost 5 bases and 0 bases, there was a span of 7 bases. The CDR3 is CASSRGTTNEKLFF. The CDR3 nucleotides read TGTGCCAGCAGCAGAGGTACAACTAATGAAAAACTGTTTTTT.

The chain carries TRBV7-9 and TRBJ2-7; perhaps TRBD2 as D (6 bases). The CDR3 has 14 residues. Between the trimmed V and J ends, which lost 4 bases and 4 bases, there was a span of 14 bases. The V gene's germline CDR1 is SEHNR and CDR2 FQNEAQ (reference sequence). Written as DNA, the CDR3 is TGTGCCAGCAGCTCCCAGATTCTAGCGTACGAGCAGTACTTC. The encoded protein is CASSSQILAYEQYF.

In this sample, this clonotype turned up a few times. This chain links TRBV4-1 with TRBJ1-1; possibly TRBD1 for D (5 bases). Deletions cut 1 base from V and 4 bases from J, with 19 bases between. The CDR3 extends over 17 amino acids. Germline assignment: CDR1 MGHRA and CDR2 YSYEKL. CDR3 sequence reads: CASSQVGARPPGTEAFF. The CDR3 nucleotides are TGCGCCAGCAGCCAAGTAGGGGCCAGGCCTCCCGGCACTGAAGCTTTCTTT.

The rearrangement joins TRBV5-1 to TRBJ2-7; the match to TRBD1 covers 8 bases. From germline, CDR1 is SGHRS and CDR2 YFSETQ. V shed 4 bases, J shed 2 bases, and the junction held 11 bases outside the gene matches. This CDR3 comprises 16 residues. The CDR3 loop reads CASSPAAGTGTYEQYF. CDR3 coding DNA: TGCGCCAGCAGCCCCGCCGCGGGGACAGGAACCTACGAGCAGTACTTC.

This clonotype was observed a handful of times. J is TRBJ2-1 and V is TRBV24-1; no clear D. This CDR3 spans 17 amino acids. Trimming took off 1 base at V and 0 bases at J, with 12 bases between the two ends. CDR1 and CDR2 (germline): KGHDR, SFDVKD. CDR3 residues: CATSDFDRSSSYNEQFF. The CDR3 nucleotides read TGTGCCACCAGTGATTTTGATAGATCTAGCTCCTACAATGAGCAGTTCTTC.

V gene TRBV5-1 combines with J gene TRBJ1-1; D is uncertain. The germline V gene has CDR1 SGHRS and CDR2 YFSETQ. Trimming removed 3 bases at V and 3 bases at J, with 12 bases between. This CDR3 contains 14 residues. This CDR3 reads CASSSYRDDTEAFF. CDR3 coding DNA: TGCGCCAGCAGCTCCTACCGGGATGACACTGAAGCTTTCTTT.

This sequence joins TRBV11-2 and TRBJ2-2, with 8 nucleotides matching TRBD2. The V and J ends lost 0 bases and 0 bases, in that order; junction bases with no gene match: 6. CDR3 length equals 18 residues. From germline, CDR1 is SGHAT and CDR2 FQNNGV. CDR3 in amino acids: CASSLDGLAGTNTGELFF. CDR3 bases: TGTGCCAGCAGCTTAGATGGGCTAGCGGGCACGAACACCGGGGAGCTGTTTTTT.